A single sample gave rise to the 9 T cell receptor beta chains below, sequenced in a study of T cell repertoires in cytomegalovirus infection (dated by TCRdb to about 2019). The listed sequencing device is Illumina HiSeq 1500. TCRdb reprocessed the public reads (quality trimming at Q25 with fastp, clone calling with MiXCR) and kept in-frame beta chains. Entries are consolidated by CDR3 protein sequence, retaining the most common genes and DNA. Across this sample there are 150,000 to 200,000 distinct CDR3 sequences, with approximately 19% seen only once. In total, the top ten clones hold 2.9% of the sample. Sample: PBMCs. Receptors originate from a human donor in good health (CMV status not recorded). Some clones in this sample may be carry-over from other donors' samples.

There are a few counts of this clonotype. The CDR3 reads CSATHADTQYF. The CDR3 DNA is TGCAGTGCCACTCATGCAGATACGCAGTATTTT. The chain is built from TRBV20-1 and TRBJ2-3; D not resolved. Per the germline V gene, CDR1 is DFQATT and CDR2 is SNEGSKA (reference sequence). V lost 6 bases to trimming and J lost 4 bases, with 8 bases between them. The CDR3 has 11 residues.

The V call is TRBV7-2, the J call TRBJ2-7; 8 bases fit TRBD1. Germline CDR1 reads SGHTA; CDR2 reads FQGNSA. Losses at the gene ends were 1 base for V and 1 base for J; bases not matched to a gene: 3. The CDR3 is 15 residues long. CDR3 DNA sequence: TGTGCCAGCAGCTTAGATGGGACAGGATCCTACGAGCAGTACTTC. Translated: CASSLDGTGSYEQYF.

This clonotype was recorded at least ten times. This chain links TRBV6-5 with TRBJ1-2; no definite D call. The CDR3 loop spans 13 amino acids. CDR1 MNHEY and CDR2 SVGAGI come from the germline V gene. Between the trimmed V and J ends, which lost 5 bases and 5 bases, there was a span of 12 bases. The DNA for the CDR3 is TGTGCCAGCAGTCGCTTTCTCGGGTATGGCTACACCTTC. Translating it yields CASSRFLGYGYTF.

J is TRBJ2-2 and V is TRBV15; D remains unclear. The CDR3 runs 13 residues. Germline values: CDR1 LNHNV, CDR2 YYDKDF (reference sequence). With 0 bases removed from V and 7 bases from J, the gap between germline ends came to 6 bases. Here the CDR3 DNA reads TGTGCCACCAGCAGAGAATGGGACGGGGAGCTGTTTTTT. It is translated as CATSREWDGELFF.

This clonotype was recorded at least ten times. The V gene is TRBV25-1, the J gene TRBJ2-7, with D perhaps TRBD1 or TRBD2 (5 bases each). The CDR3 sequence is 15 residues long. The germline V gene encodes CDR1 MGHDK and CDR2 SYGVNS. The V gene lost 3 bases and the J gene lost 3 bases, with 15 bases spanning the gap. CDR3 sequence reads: CASSDTSRGSYEQYF. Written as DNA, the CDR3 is TGTGCCAGCAGTGACACCTCCCGGGGCAGCTACGAGCAGTACTTC.

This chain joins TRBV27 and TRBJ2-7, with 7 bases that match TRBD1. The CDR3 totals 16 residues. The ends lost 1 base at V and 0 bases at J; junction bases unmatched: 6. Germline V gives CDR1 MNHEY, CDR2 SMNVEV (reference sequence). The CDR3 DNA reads TGTGCCAGCAGTTTATTAGGGGGCGTGAGCTCCTACGAGCAGTACTTC. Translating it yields CASSLLGGVSSYEQYF.

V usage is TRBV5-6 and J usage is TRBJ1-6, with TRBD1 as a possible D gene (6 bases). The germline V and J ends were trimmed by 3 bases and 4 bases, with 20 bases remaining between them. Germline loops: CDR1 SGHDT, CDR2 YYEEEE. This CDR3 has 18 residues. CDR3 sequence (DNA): TGTGCCAGCAGCTCTTCGGTGGGGGCAGGGGCATATAATTCACCCCTCCACTTT. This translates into CASSSSVGAGAYNSPLHF.

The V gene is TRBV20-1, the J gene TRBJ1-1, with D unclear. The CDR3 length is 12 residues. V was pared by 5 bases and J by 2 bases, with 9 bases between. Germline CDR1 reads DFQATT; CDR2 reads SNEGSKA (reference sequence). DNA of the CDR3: TGCAGTGCTCTCGAACCTAACACTGAAGCTTTCTTT. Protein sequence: CSALEPNTEAFF.

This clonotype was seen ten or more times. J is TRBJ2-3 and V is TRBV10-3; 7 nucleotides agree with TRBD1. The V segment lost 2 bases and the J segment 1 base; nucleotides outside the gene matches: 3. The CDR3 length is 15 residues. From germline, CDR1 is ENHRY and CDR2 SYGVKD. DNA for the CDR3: TGTGCCATCAGTGAGAACAGGGGAGGCACAGATACGCAGTATTTT. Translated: CAISENRGGTDTQYF.